This TCR beta chain was obtained from a study of shared clonotypes between healthy human individuals. General study points: What limited the represented genetic and exposure-history diversity was the small number of donors. Clonotype sharing among donors was thought likely to change with sequencing depth. With several donors compared, around 5% of naive CD4 clonotypes were shared.

Those who donated were healthy HIV-negative adults, with no recent acute infections or vaccinations reported. Clones were read by immunoSEQ multiplex PCR, and TCRdb kept only the in-frame ones, dropping some. The top ten clones hold approximately 0.37% of a sample with fewer than 2.5 million clones, roughly 93% of them seen once. With respect to this clone: The antigen is unknown.

Germline V CDR1 and CDR2: MNHNY, SVGAGI (reference sequence). V was shortened by 6 bases and J by 3 bases, with 18 bases between the two germline ends. The CDR3 extends over 15 amino acids. This chain uses TRBV6-6 with TRBJ2-7, with D possibly matching TRBD1 (6 bases). Sequenced: naive CD4+ T cells from PBMCs. The subset denotes: CD45RA+ positively selected. The TCR was taken from a young man in good health. Some clones in this sample may be carry-over from other donors' samples. The CDR3 coding sequence is TGTGCCAGCAGCCCTGGACAGCCGAGCTACTACGAGCAGTACTTC. Its translation: CASSPGQPSYYEQYF.